The rows below give T cell receptor beta chains drawn from one sample of a study of blood T cell repertoires in COVID-19. This table comes from immunoSEQ multiplex PCR, and its TCRdb copy is limited to in-frame clones, with some not included. The table shows approximately 170,000 clones, with just over 85% occurring only once. The source material was PBMCs or T cells enriched from blood (not recorded which). The source is a woman aged 18-29 years who had recovered from COVID-19. CDR3s include the opening cysteine and the closing phenylalanine or tryptophan. A D gene is named only where the DNA matches it firmly. Rows may omit the clone size; those that give it use once, few, many or a size class.

clone size,J gene,CDR3 length,D gene,V gene,CDR3 DNA,CDR3 protein
NA,TRBJ2-3,19,NA,TRBV1,TGCACCAGCAGCCTAAAACTAGCGGGAGGGCCATCTGTCGCAGATACGCAGTATTTT,CTSSLKLAGGPSVADTQYF
NA,TRBJ1-2,14,TRBD1,TRBV7-9,TGTGCCAGCAGCCCTGGGACAGGGGACTATGGCTACACCTTC,CASSPGTGDYGYTF
NA,TRBJ2-7,12,NA,TRBV19,TGTGCCAGTAGTGATAGGGGCGACGAGCAGTACTTC,CASSDRGDEQYF
NA,TRBJ2-2,12,NA,TRBV28,TGTGCCAGCAGTCCCGACAGGGGGGAGCTGTTTTTT,CASSPDRGELFF
NA,TRBJ1-2,15,TRBD1,TRBV28,TGTGCCAGCAGTTCGTATAGGGCACAGGGGGATGTCTACACCTTC,CASSSYRAQGDVYTF
NA,TRBJ1-2,12,NA,TRBV24-1,TGTGCCACCAGTGGAGAGGTGAATGGCTACACCTTC,CATSGEVNGYTF
NA,TRBJ1-5,12,NA,TRBV5-8,TGTGCCAGCAGCCCAATTAATCAGCCCCAGCATTTT,CASSPINQPQHF
NA,TRBJ2-7,14,TRBD2,TRBV3-1/TRBV3-2,TGTGCCAGCAGCCCGGGGACTAGCGGGACCGAGCAGTACTTC,CASSPGTSGTEQYF
NA,TRBJ2-4,17,NA,TRBV4-1,TGCGCCAGCAGCCAACCCCGTGCGCTAGACAGGTTTATCATTCAGTACTTC,CASSQPRALDRFIIQYF
NA,TRBJ2-3,16,TRBD2,TRBV5-1,TGCGCCAGCAGCTTCCTTAGCGGGAGTCTCGGGGATACGCAGTATTTT,CASSFLSGSLGDTQYF
NA,TRBJ1-2,14,TRBD1,TRBV10-3,TGTGCCATCAGTGAGTCAGACAGGGGCTATGGCTACACCTTC,CAISESDRGYGYTF
NA,TRBJ1-4,15,NA,TRBV5-4,TGTGCCAGCAGCCCAGACGAGGGTTCTAATGAAAAACTGTTTTTT,CASSPDEGSNEKLFF
NA,TRBJ1-2,13,NA,TRBV7-9,TGTGCCAGCAGCTTACGATCGGACTATGGCTACACCTTC,CASSLRSDYGYTF
few,TRBJ1-3,16,NA,TRBV28,TGTGCCAGCAGCCCAACGGAGGGAAGCTCTGGAAACACCATATATTTT,CASSPTEGSSGNTIYF
NA,TRBJ2-3,14,NA,TRBV27,TGTGCCAGCAGTTTATCACGGGGGTGGGATACGCAGTATTTT,CASSLSRGWDTQYF
NA,TRBJ1-5,13,NA,TRBV28,TGTGCCGTACAGGGCCGAGGCAATCAGCCCCAGCATTTT,CAVQGRGNQPQHF
NA,TRBJ2-1,17,TRBD2,TRBV10-1,TGCGCCAGCAGTCCCGGGACTAGCGGTCTACATTACAATGAGCAGTTCTTC,CASSPGTSGLHYNEQFF
NA,TRBJ1-2,15,TRBD1,TRBV6-5,TGTGCCAGCAGTACCCGACAGGGGGGGGTCTATGGCTACACCTTC,CASSTRQGGVYGYTF
NA,TRBJ2-7,15,NA,TRBV4-1,TGCGCCAGCAGCCAAGGGGCCTGGCAGGGCCTCGAGCAGTACTTC,CASSQGAWQGLEQYF
NA,TRBJ1-1,14,TRBD1,TRBV28,TGTGCCAGCAGTTTAAACAGGGGAAACACTGAAGCTTTCTTT,CASSLNRGNTEAFF
NA,TRBJ1-1,13,NA,TRBV14,TGTGCCAGCAGCCCACTAGACCAGGAAAGAGCTTTCTTT,CASSPLDQERAFF
NA,TRBJ1-1,15,NA,TRBV6-5,TGTGCCAGCAGTATATCCCTGACAGGATGGCTTGAAGCTTTCTTT,CASSISLTGWLEAFF
NA,TRBJ2-7,15,NA,TRBV19,TGTGCCAGTAGTATGGGTCTTCGGAGTAGTCCCGAGCAGTACTTC,CASSMGLRSSPEQYF
NA,TRBJ1-1,13,NA,TRBV30,TGTGCCTGGAAGCAGGCTCGGAACACTGAAGCTTTCTTT,CAWKQARNTEAFF
NA,TRBJ1-6,18,NA,TRBV4-1,TGCGCCAGCAGCCCTTCAAGGGGTATGAGCTCCTATAATTCACCCCTCCACTTT,CASSPSRGMSSYNSPLHF
NA,TRBJ2-7,13,NA,TRBV27,TGTGCCAGCAGCCCACAGGTCTCCTACGAGCAGTACTTC,CASSPQVSYEQYF
once,TRBJ1-1,14,NA,TRBV19,TGTGCCAGTAGGGAAGGGGCCGAGATGACTGAAGCTTTCTTT,CASREGAEMTEAFF
NA,TRBJ1-2,13,NA,TRBV7-8,TGTGCCAGCAGCTTACAGGGGAGCTATGGCTACACCTTC,CASSLQGSYGYTF
NA,TRBJ1-5,15,TRBD1,TRBV24-1,TGTGCCGTGGTCGGGACAGGGATCGGCAATCAGCCCCAGCATTTT,CAVVGTGIGNQPQHF
NA,TRBJ2-1,17,TRBD2,TRBV18,TGTGCCAGCTCACCACCGCAAAGCGGGGGGCCTTACAATGAGCAGTTCTTC,CASSPPQSGGPYNEQFF
few,TRBJ1-1,13,NA,TRBV7-9,TGTGCCAGCAGACTGACAGGGAACACTGAAGCTTTCTTT,CASRLTGNTEAFF
NA,TRBJ1-2,12,NA,TRBV12-3/TRBV12-4,TGTGCCAGCAGTTCGCGTCGCTATGGCTACACCTTC,CASSSRRYGYTF
NA,TRBJ1-1,14,NA,TRBV6-5,TGTGCCAGCAGTTACAGTATTCGGGACACTGAAGCTTTCTTT,CASSYSIRDTEAFF
NA,TRBJ1-1,16,NA,TRBV4-3,TGCGCCAGCAGCCAAGATGGCGAACCGGAGAATAATGAAGCTTTCTTT,CASSQDGEPENNEAFF
NA,TRBJ2-3,14,TRBD2,TRBV12-5,TGTGCTAGTGGTTTGACTAGCGGCACAGATACGCAGTATTTT,CASGLTSGTDTQYF
NA,TRBJ2-5,14,NA,TRBV6-2/TRBV6-3,TGTGCCAGCAGTTACGATACAGGAGCAAAGACCCAGTACTTC,CASSYDTGAKTQYF
few,TRBJ2-2,15,NA,TRBV7-9,TGTGCCAGCCGCACCAACTTTTCGAACACCGGGGAGCTGTTTTTT,CASRTNFSNTGELFF
few,TRBJ1-2,15,TRBD1,TRBV11-1,TGTGCCAGCAGCTGGGGACAGGGAGGAATGGATGGCTACACCTTC,CASSWGQGGMDGYTF
once,TRBJ1-1,13,NA,TRBV19,TGTGCCAGTAGTCGGACAGCCAACACTGAAGCTTTCTTT,CASSRTANTEAFF
NA,TRBJ2-7,13,NA,TRBV5-1,TGCGCCAGCAGCTTGGACAGGGCTTACGAGCAGTACTTC,CASSLDRAYEQYF
NA,TRBJ2-3,13,NA,TRBV7-8,TGTGCCAGCAGCTTAGAACGAGGAGATACGCAGTATTTT,CASSLERGDTQYF
NA,TRBJ1-1,15,TRBD1,TRBV19,TGTGCCAGTAGTGGACCCGGGACAGGGAACACTGAAGCTTTCTTT,CASSGPGTGNTEAFF
NA,TRBJ2-1,14,NA,TRBV28,TGTGCCAGCAGAGTACGGAGGGCCCGAAATGAGCAGTTCTTC,CASRVRRARNEQFF
many,TRBJ1-3,13,NA,TRBV5-6,TGTGCCAGCAGCTTGTCAGGGTTCCCAGCCGAGGATTTT,CASSLSGFPAEDF
NA,TRBJ1-5,14,NA,TRBV28,TGTGCCAGCAGTTTTTCGGGTAGCAATCAGCCCCAGCATTTT,CASSFSGSNQPQHF
NA,TRBJ1-5,17,NA,TRBV27,TGTGCCAGCAGTTTATCAAAAGGGGCGCTTAGCAATCAGCCCCAGCATTTT,CASSLSKGALSNQPQHF
once,TRBJ2-1,18,TRBD1,TRBV7-8,TGTGCCAGCAGCTTAGCGTCCCCGGGACAGGTGATTACCGATGAGCAGTTCTTC,CASSLASPGQVITDEQFF
NA,TRBJ1-6,15,TRBD1,TRBV6-5,TGTGCCAGCACCCGCGGACAGGCCAGTAATTCACCCCTCCACTTT,CASTRGQASNSPLHF
NA,TRBJ1-2,11,NA,TRBV20-1,TGCAGTGCTAGAGAGGTTTCAGAATACACCTTC,CSAREVSEYTF
NA,TRBJ2-1,13,NA,TRBV28,TGTGCCAGCAGCGAACTTCAGGTTGGGGAGCAGTTCTTC,CASSELQVGEQFF
NA,TRBJ1-2,13,TRBD1,TRBV5-1,TGCGCCAGCAGCTTGGTACAGGGGGACCGCTACACCTTC,CASSLVQGDRYTF
NA,TRBJ2-1,17,NA,TRBV28,TGTGCCAGCAGTTTTTTTAGGGTGGGAGGGGGCTACAATGAGCAGTTCTTC,CASSFFRVGGGYNEQFF
NA,TRBJ1-1,16,TRBD1,TRBV12-5,TGTGCTAGTGCCAAGGACAGGGGGGCTCGGGACACTGAAGCTTTCTTT,CASAKDRGARDTEAFF
NA,TRBJ1-1,12,NA,TRBV3-1/TRBV3-2,TGTGCCAGCAGCCAGAGGGAGTTGGGAGCTTTCTTT,CASSQRELGAFF
NA,TRBJ1-1,13,NA,TRBV7-3,TGTGCCAGCAGCTGGACAGACCGAACTGAAGCTTTCTTT,CASSWTDRTEAFF
NA,TRBJ2-3,16,TRBD2,TRBV6-6,TGTGCCAGCAGCCGGGGACTAGCGGGAGTAACAGATACGCAGTATTTT,CASSRGLAGVTDTQYF
NA,TRBJ1-1,15,NA,TRBV6-5,TGTGCCAGCAGCCGAGGACTTACAGGGAGAACTGAAGCTTTCTTT,CASSRGLTGRTEAFF
NA,TRBJ2-3,13,NA,TRBV28,TGTGCCAGCAGTTTACTTAGCACAGATACGCAGTATTTT,CASSLLSTDTQYF
once,TRBJ2-3,16,TRBD2,TRBV2,TGTGCCAGCAGTGAAGACACTAGCGGGGGGGCAAATACGCAGTATTTT,CASSEDTSGGANTQYF
NA,TRBJ2-7,14,TRBD2,TRBV6-5,TGTGCCAGCACCATGACTAGCGGCCCCTACGAGCAGTACTTC,CASTMTSGPYEQYF